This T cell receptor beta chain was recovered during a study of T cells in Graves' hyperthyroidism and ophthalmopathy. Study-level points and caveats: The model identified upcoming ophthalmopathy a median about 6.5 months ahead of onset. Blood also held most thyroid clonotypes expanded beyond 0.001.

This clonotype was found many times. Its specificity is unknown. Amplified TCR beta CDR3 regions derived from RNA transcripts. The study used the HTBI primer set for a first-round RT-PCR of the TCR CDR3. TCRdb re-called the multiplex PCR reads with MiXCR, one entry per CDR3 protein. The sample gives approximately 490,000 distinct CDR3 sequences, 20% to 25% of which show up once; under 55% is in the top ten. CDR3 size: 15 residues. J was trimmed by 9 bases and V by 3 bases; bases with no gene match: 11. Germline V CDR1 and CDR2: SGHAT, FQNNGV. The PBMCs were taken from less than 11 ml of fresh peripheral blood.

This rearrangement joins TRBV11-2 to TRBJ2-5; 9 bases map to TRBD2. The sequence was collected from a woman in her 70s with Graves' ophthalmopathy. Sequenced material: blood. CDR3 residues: CASSLLPAGGGAQYF. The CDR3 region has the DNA TGTGCCAGCAGCTTGCTCCCAGCGGGAGGAGGGGCCCAGTACTTC.